A single sample gave rise to the 2 T cell receptor beta chains below, sequenced in a study of blood T cell repertoires in COVID-19. Sequencing was performed with immunoSEQ multiplex PCR; in TCRdb, only in-frame clones are kept and a portion is missing. The sample holds some 100,000 clones, about 85% seen once. The sample consisted of peripheral blood. All receptors come from a human donor in a cohort sampled during active COVID-19.

The table lists this clone with a few counts. The chain couples TRBV7-8 to TRBJ1-5; no clear D gene. Germline V CDR1 and CDR2: SGHVS, FQNEAQ. V gave up 5 bases and J gave up 9 bases, with 11 bases separating them. The CDR3 spans 12 residues. CDR3 loop: CASSPPDSPQHF. Written as DNA, the CDR3 is TGTGCCAGCAGCCCTCCTGACTCGCCCCAGCATTTT.

This clone has only a few counts. This sequence joins TRBV5-1 and TRBJ1-6; 7 bases line up with TRBD1. Germline-derived CDR1 and CDR2 are SGHRS and YFSETQ. The CDR3 has 15 residues. V was pared by 4 bases and J by 12 bases, with 13 bases of the junction left unmatched. The CDR3 sequence: CASSTSDRDGRPLHF. CDR3 nucleotide sequence: TGCGCCAGCAGCACAAGCGACAGGGACGGGAGACCCCTCCACTTT.